The T cell receptor beta chain described here comes from a study of shared clonotypes between healthy human individuals. Study results and caveats: Naive subsets usually exceeded memory subsets in estimated richness. Genetic and exposure-history diversity was limited by the small donor number.

TCRdb's copy holds only in-frame clones and misses some; the assay was immunoSEQ multiplex PCR. The table lists about 2.4 million clones, about 92% of them singletons. This clone was counted between two and nine times. Its antigen is as yet unknown. CDR1 is MDHEN, CDR2 SYDVKM, per germline. This CDR3 has 15 residues. Trimming shortened V by 4 bases and J by 3 bases, and 15 bases separated the two germline ends. The chain is built from TRBV28 and TRBJ1-1; a weak D match, TRBD1 (6 bases). This clonotype originated in a young man in good health. Material for sequencing was naive CD4+ T cells sorted from blood. Noted subset: CD45RA+ positively selected. CDR3 DNA sequence: TGTGCCAGCAGTTCCGCAGGGGAGGGGTACACTGAAGCTTTCTTT. Protein product: CASSSAGEGYTEAFF. The full variable domain, rest sourced from reference TRBV28 and TRBJ1-1, is DVKVTQSSRYLVKRTGEKVFLECVQDMDHENMFWYRQDPGLGLRLIYFSYDVKMKEKGDIPEGYSVSREKKERFSLILESASTNQTSMYLCASSSAGEGYTEAFFGQGTRLTVV.